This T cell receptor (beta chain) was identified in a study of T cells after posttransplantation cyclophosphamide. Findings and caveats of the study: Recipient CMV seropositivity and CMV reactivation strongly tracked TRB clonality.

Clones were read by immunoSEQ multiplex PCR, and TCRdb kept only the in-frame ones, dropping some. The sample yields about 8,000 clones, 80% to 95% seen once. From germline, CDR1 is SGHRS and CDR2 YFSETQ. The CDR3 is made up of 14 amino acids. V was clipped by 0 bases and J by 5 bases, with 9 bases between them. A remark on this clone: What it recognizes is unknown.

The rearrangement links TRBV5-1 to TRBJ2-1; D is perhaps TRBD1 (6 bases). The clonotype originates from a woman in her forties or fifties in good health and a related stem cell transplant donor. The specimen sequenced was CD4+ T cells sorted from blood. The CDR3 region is CASSLVPGDNEQFF. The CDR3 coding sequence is TGCGCCAGCAGCTTGGTTCCAGGGGACAATGAGCAGTTCTTC. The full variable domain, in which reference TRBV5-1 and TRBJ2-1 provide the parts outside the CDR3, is KAGVTQTPRYLIKTRGQQVTLSCSPISGHRSVSWYQQTPGQGLQFLFEYFSETQRNKGNFPGRFSGRQFSNSRSEMNVSTLELGDSALYLCASSLVPGDNEQFFGPGTRLTVL.